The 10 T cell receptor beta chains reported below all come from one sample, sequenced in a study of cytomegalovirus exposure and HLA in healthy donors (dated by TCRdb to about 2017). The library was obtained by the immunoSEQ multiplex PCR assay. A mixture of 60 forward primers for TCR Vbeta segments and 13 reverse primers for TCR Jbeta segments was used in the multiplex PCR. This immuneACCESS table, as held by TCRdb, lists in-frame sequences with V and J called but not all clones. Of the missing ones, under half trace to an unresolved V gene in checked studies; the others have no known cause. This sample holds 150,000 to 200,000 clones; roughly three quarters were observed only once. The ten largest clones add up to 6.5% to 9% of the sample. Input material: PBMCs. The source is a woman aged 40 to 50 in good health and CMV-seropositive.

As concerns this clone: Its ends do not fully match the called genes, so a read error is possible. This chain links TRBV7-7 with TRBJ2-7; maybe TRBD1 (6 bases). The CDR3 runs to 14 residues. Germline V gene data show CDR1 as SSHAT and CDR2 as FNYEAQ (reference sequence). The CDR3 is CASSPGLGAGEQYF. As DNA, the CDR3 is TGTGCTAGCAGCCCCGGACTGGGGGCGGGCGAGCAGTACTTC.

Here the CDR3 DNA reads TGTACCCGGGGGTACGAGCAGTACTTC. Translated, it gives CTRGYEQYF. V gene TRBV2 combines with J gene TRBJ2-7; D may be TRBD2 (6 bases). CDR1 is SNHLY and CDR2 is FYNNEI in the germline V gene. This CDR3 region has 9 residues.

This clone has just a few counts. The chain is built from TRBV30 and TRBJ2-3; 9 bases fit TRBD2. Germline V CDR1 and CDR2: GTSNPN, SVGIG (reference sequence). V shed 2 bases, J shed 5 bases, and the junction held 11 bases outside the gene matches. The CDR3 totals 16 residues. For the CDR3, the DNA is TGTGCCTGGAGTACAGGGCGGGGGGGCATTGGAGATACGCAGTATTTT. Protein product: CAWSTGRGGIGDTQYF.

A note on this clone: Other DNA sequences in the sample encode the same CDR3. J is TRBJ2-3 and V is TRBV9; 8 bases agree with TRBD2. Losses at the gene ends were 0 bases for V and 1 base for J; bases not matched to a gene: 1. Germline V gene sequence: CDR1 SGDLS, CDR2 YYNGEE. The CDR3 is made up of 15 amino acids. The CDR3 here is CASSVAGGGTDTQYF. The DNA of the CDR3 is TGTGCCAGCAGCGTAGCGGGGGGGGGCACAGATACGCAGTATTTT.

DNA for the CDR3: TGTGCCAGCAGCTCCATCGGGACAGGGTTCTCCTACGAGCAGTACTTC. Its translation is CASSSIGTGFSYEQYF. The chain combines TRBV11-2 with TRBJ2-7; 9 nucleotides match TRBD1. Losses at the gene ends were 4 bases for V and 0 bases for J; bases not matched to a gene: 7. The CDR3 totals 16 residues. Germline V gene sequence: CDR1 SGHAT, CDR2 FQNNGV.

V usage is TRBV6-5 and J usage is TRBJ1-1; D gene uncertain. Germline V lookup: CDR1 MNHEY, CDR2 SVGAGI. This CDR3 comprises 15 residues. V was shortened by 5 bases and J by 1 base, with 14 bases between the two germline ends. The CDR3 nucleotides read TGTGCCAGCAGTCCTCCCGGGAGGGCGAACACTGAAGCTTTCTTT. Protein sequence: CASSPPGRANTEAFF.

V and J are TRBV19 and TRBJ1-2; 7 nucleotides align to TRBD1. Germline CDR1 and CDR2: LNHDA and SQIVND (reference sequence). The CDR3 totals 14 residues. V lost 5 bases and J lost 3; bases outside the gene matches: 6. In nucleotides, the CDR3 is TGTGCCAGTAGTGTGGACAGGTCCGACTATGGCTACACCTTC. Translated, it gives CASSVDRSDYGYTF.

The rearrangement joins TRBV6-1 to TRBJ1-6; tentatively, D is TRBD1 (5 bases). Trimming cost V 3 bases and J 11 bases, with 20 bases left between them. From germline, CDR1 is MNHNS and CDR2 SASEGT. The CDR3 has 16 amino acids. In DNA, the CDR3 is TGTGCCAGCAGTGACCCCCGTACAGGAATTTTGGCACCCCTCCACTTT. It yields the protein CASSDPRTGILAPLHF.

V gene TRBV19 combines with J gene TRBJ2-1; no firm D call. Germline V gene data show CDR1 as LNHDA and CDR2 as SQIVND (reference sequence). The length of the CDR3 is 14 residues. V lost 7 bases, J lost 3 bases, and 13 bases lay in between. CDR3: CASKVGSLYNEQFF. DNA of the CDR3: TGTGCCAGTAAAGTGGGCTCTCTCTACAATGAGCAGTTCTTC.

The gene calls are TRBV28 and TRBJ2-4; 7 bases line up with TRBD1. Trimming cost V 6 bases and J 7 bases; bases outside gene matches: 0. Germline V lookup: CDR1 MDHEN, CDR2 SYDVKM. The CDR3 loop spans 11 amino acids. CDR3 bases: TGTGCCAGCAGACAGGGGAACATTCAGTACTTC. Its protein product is CASRQGNIQYF.